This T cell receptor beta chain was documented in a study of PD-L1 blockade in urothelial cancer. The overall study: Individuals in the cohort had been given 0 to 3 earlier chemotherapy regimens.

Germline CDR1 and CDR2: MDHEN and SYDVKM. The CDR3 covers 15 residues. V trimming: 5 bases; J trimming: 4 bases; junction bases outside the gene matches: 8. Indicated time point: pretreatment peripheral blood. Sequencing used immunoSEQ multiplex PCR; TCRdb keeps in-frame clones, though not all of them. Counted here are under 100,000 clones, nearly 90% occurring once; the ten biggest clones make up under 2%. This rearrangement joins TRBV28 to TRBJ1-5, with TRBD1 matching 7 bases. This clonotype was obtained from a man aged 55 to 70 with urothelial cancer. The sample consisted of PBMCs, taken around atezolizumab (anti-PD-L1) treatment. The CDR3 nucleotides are TGTGCCAGCAGTCTTGTTGACAGGGTGAATCAGCCCCAGCATTTT. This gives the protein CASSLVDRVNQPQHF. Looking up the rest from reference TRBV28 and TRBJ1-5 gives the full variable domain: DVKVTQSSRYLVKRTGEKVFLECVQDMDHENMFWYRQDPGLGLRLIYFSYDVKMKEKGDIPEGYSVSREKKERFSLILESASTNQTSMYLCASSLVDRVNQPQHFGDGTRLSIL.